This entry lists 32 T cell receptor beta chains sequenced from one sample in a study of beta chain features in type 1 diabetes. TCRB transcripts that were expressed got sequenced, as all of the isolated RNA had been reverse transcribed. The data were produced by immunoSEQ multiplex PCR, yet TCRdb's version contains in-frame clones alone and is incomplete. Seen here are about 160,000 clones, 7% to 9.5% observed once, and the top ten hold roughly 0.7%. General study findings and limits: Within each of all four CD4+ subsets, Type 1 diabetes patients had TCRB CDR3s that were moderately but significantly shorter.

Antigen specificity for these receptors is unknown. The sample consisted of central memory CD4+ T cells from blood. The receptors stem from a woman between 25 and 40 years old with type 1 diabetes.

V and J are TRBV7-6 and TRBJ2-1, with D tentatively TRBD2 (6 bases). Looked up from germline, CDR1 is SGHVS and CDR2 is FNYEAQ. There are 14 residues in the CDR3. V gave up 5 bases and J gave up 4 bases, with 12 bases separating them. The CDR3 bases are TGTGCCAGCAGCCGGACGGGGACTTACAATGAGCAGTTCTTC. Amino acids: CASSRTGTYNEQFF.

This clone was picked up a small number of times. This chain uses TRBV18 with TRBJ2-7; 10 bases fit TRBD1. The CDR3 has 17 amino acids. In germline, CDR1 is KGHSH, CDR2 LQKENI. The V and J ends lost 1 base and 5 bases, in that order; junction bases with no gene match: 11. The CDR3, as DNA: TGTGCCAGCTCACCACAAGAACCGGGACAGGGGTCTCACGAGCAGTACTTC. Translating gives CASSPQEPGQGSHEQYF.

This clone has just a few counts. This chain links TRBV11-2 with TRBJ2-1; 12 positions match TRBD2. The CDR3 covers 15 residues. Germline CDR1 and CDR2: SGHAT and FQNNGV. Trimming removed 5 bases from V and 9 bases from J; junction bases left unmatched: 8. In nucleotides, the CDR3 is TGTGCCAGCAGCCCTAGCGGGAGGGCCTGGGGTGAGCAGTTCTTC. It is translated as CASSPSGRAWGEQFF.

The chain combines TRBV19 with TRBJ2-7; TRBD2 aligns across 12 bases. The V gene end was trimmed by 5 bases and the J gene end by 4 bases; junction bases not matched to a gene: 6. Germline CDR1 LNHDA, CDR2 SQIVND (reference sequence). The CDR3 runs 15 residues. The CDR3 loop reads CASSSTSGSIYEQYF. The CDR3 nucleotides are TGTGCCAGTAGTTCGACTAGCGGGAGTATTTACGAGCAGTACTTC.

The chain recombines TRBV30 with TRBJ2-5; D may be TRBD2 (6 bases). The better agreement between TRBJ2-7 and the DNA end casts doubt on the J call. The CDR3 is 14 amino acids. Germline CDR1 GTSNPN, CDR2 SVGIG (reference sequence). This CDR3 reads CAWSRGSGSYEQYF. DNA of the CDR3: TGTGCCTGGTCCAGAGGTAGCGGCTCCTACGAGCAGTACTTC.

J is TRBJ2-4 and V is TRBV5-6, with 7 nucleotides matching TRBD1. Trimming took 3 bases from V and 5 from J; bases not matched to a gene: 2. The V gene's germline CDR1 is SGHDT and CDR2 YYEEEE. The CDR3 spans 13 residues. CDR3 nucleotide sequence: TGTGCCAGCAGCTCTGACAGGGAAAACATTCAGTACTTC. Encoded protein: CASSSDRENIQYF.

This clone has a single count. The chain is built from TRBV7-3 and TRBJ2-1; 8 bases align to TRBD1. Unmatched junction bases numbered 4, after V lost 5 bases and J lost 1 base. The CDR3 has 15 amino acids. The germline gives CDR1 SGHTA, CDR2 FQGTGA. CDR3 region: CASSVQGGSYNEQFF. The CDR3 bases are TGTGCCAGCAGCGTACAGGGGGGATCCTACAATGAGCAGTTCTTC.

This chain joins TRBV19 and TRBJ2-7; tentative D call: TRBD2 (6 bases). This CDR3 comprises 15 residues. V dropped 5 bases and J dropped 1 base, with 15 bases sitting between them. The germline CDR1 and CDR2 sequences are LNHDA and SQIVND (reference sequence). CDR3: CASSPSRRGSYEQYF. Written as DNA, the CDR3 is TGTGCCAGTAGTCCCTCGCGGAGGGGTTCCTACGAGCAGTACTTC. Together with reference TRBV19 and TRBJ2-7, the CDR3 gives the full variable domain: DGGITQSPKYLFRKEGQNVTLSCEQNLNHDAMYWYRQDPGQGLRLIYYSQIVNDFQKGDIAEGYSVSREKKESFPLTVTSAQKNPTAFYLCASSPSRRGSYEQYFGPGTRLTVT.

This rearrangement joins TRBV28 to TRBJ1-5; TRBD1 agrees at 7 bases. Germline CDR1 MDHEN, CDR2 SYDVKM. The CDR3 sequence is 18 residues long. V shed 3 bases, J shed 2 bases, and the junction held 13 bases outside the gene matches. CDR3: CASSFEGARLRGNQPQHF. DNA for the CDR3: TGTGCCAGCAGTTTTGAGGGGGCAAGATTAAGGGGCAATCAGCCCCAGCATTTT. Combining the CDR3 with reference TRBV28 and TRBJ1-5 gives the whole variable domain DVKVTQSSRYLVKRTGEKVFLECVQDMDHENMFWYRQDPGLGLRLIYFSYDVKMKEKGDIPEGYSVSREKKERFSLILESASTNQTSMYLCASSFEGARLRGNQPQHFGDGTRLSIL.

This sequence joins TRBV5-1 and TRBJ1-5; D is ambiguous. This CDR3 contains 15 residues. CDR1 and CDR2 (germline): SGHRS, YFSETQ. V lost 4 bases and J lost 1, with 12 bases in between. The CDR3 reads CASSPGWESNQPQHF. The CDR3 DNA follows: TGCGCCAGCAGCCCCGGTTGGGAGAGCAATCAGCCCCAGCATTTT.

This clone has a handful of counts. The CDR3 spells CASGSSSNQPQHF. DNA of the CDR3: TGTGCTAGTGGGAGTAGTAGCAATCAGCCCCAGCATTTT. The rearrangement joins TRBV12-5 to TRBJ1-5; no definite D call. Per germline, CDR1 LGHNT and CDR2 FRNRAP. Trimming removed 6 bases from V and 0 bases from J, with 6 bases in between. The CDR3 runs to 13 residues.

The chain is built from TRBV27 and TRBJ2-7, with TRBD1 matching over 7 bases. Germline assignment: CDR1 MNHEY and CDR2 SMNVEV (reference sequence). V lost 4 bases and J lost 0; bases outside the gene matches: 6. CDR3 size: 15 residues. CDR3 in amino acids: CASSSKTGSSYEQYF. The CDR3, as DNA: TGTGCCAGCAGTTCAAAGACAGGGAGCTCCTACGAGCAGTACTTC.

This rearrangement joins TRBV11-2 to TRBJ2-7, with 7 nucleotides matching TRBD1. The CDR3 sequence is 15 residues long. Germline loops: CDR1 SGHAT, CDR2 FQNNGV. After removal of 5 bases from V and 3 bases from J, the junction contained 10 bases not matched to a gene. CDR3 loop: CASSPWQGDRYEQYF. The CDR3 DNA reads as TGTGCCAGCAGCCCCTGGCAGGGGGACCGCTACGAGCAGTACTTC.

In the case of this clone: The same CDR3 is also encoded by other DNA sequences in this sample. The chain employs TRBV4-1 and TRBJ2-1, with 10 bases lining up with TRBD2. Trimming at V came to 3 bases and at J to 7 bases, leaving 6 bases not matched to a gene. The CDR3 length is 15 residues. Germline V gene lookup returns CDR1 MGHRA and CDR2 YSYEKL. The CDR3: CASSQEREGRNEQFF. Here the CDR3 DNA reads TGCGCCAGCAGCCAGGAGCGGGAGGGCCGTAATGAGCAGTTCTTC.

This chain joins TRBV19 and TRBJ2-7, with 7 bases identical to TRBD1. Germline values: CDR1 LNHDA, CDR2 SQIVND (reference sequence). The CDR3 contains 13 residues. V shed 7 bases, J shed 5 bases, and the junction held 8 bases outside the gene matches. The CDR3 nucleotides are TGTGCCAGTATTTGTACAGGGGTCCACGAGCAGTACTTC. Protein product: CASICTGVHEQYF. The variable domain in full, with the rest retrieved from reference TRBV19 and TRBJ2-7, is DGGITQSPKYLFRKEGQNVTLSCEQNLNHDAMYWYRQDPGQGLRLIYYSQIVNDFQKGDIAEGYSVSREKKESFPLTVTSAQKNPTAFYLCASICTGVHEQYFGPGTRLTVT.

The V and J genes are TRBV7-2 and TRBJ2-5; 10 bases align to TRBD2. The DNA matches TRBJ2-7 better at its end, which makes the J call doubtful. Germline CDR1 is SGHTA and CDR2 is FQGNSA. The CDR3 loop spans 13 amino acids. CDR3 DNA sequence: TGTGCCAGCGGGACTAGCGAAGGCTACGAGCAGTACTTC. Protein sequence: CASGTSEGYEQYF.

The V call is TRBV6-5, the J call TRBJ2-5; no clear D gene. The ends were cut back, 7 bases at V and 1 base at J, with 7 bases in the middle. CDR1 and CDR2 (germline): MNHEY, SVGAGI. CDR3 length equals 12 residues. The CDR3 DNA reads as TGTGCCAGCACAGGCTCCCAAGAGACCCAGTACTTC. Encoded protein: CASTGSQETQYF.

This clone was found a few times. The chain joins TRBV6-5 to TRBJ1-1; TRBD1 might be the D (6 bases). CDR1 MNHEY and CDR2 SVGAGI come from the germline V gene. V was cut by 2 bases and J by 1 base, with 14 bases left in between. The CDR3 has 16 amino acids. The DNA for the CDR3 is TGTGCCAGCAGTTACATGGGGGCAGGGGCGAACACTGAAGCTTTCTTT. Its translation: CASSYMGAGANTEAFF.

This clone was observed a single time. The chain has TRBV9 and TRBJ1-1; D is possibly TRBD1 (5 bases). V was pared by 3 bases and J by 4 bases, with 13 bases between. The CDR3 totals 14 residues. Germline CDR1 SGDLS, CDR2 YYNGEE. The CDR3 DNA follows: TGTGCCAGCAGCGCCGGGGGAGTGGGCACTGAAGCTTTCTTT. Translation: CASSAGGVGTEAFF.

The chain couples TRBV18 to TRBJ2-7, with D perhaps TRBD1 (8 bases). Trimming removed 2 bases at V and 3 bases at J, with 14 bases between. This CDR3 spans 15 amino acids. CDR1 and CDR2 from the germline V gene are KGHSH and LQKENI. The CDR3 loop is CASSPLTGGDYEQYF. CDR3 DNA: TGTGCCAGCTCACCATTAACAGGGGGGGACTACGAGCAGTACTTC.

The sample holds a few counts of this clone. The sample holds other DNA sequences that translate to the same CDR3. V gene TRBV30 combines with J gene TRBJ1-3; D remains ambiguous. The V gene lost 0 bases and the J gene lost 1 base, with 4 bases spanning the gap. Germline V gene sequence: CDR1 GTSNPN, CDR2 SVGIG (reference sequence). The length of the CDR3 is 13 residues. The chain's CDR3 is CAWSVRSGNTIYF. CDR3 nucleotide sequence: TGTGCCTGGAGTGTCAGGTCTGGAAACACCATATATTTT.

This clone showed up just a few times. The rearrangement joins TRBV6-5 to TRBJ1-2, with D unresolved. The CDR3 sequence is 15 residues long. Germline V gene data show CDR1 as MNHEY and CDR2 as SVGAGI. V lost 8 bases and J 4 bases, leaving 20 bases between the germline ends. CDR3 nucleotides: TGTGCCAGCTACCCGGACGCCTCGACTATCTATGGCTACACCTTC. The encoded protein is CASYPDASTIYGYTF.

This clone turned up a few times. The rearrangement links TRBV29-1 to TRBJ1-1, with D unclear. The CDR3 totals 12 residues. CDR1 and CDR2 from the germline V gene are SQVTM and ANQGSEA. V was clipped by 7 bases and J by 7 bases, with 16 bases between them. The CDR3 DNA reads TGCAGCGCCTCTTCACACGCCAATGAAGCTTTCTTT. This encodes CSASSHANEAFF.

This clone showed up just a few times. This chain uses TRBV11-3 with TRBJ1-2, with D maybe TRBD1 (6 bases). Germline V lookup: CDR1 SGHNT, CDR2 YENEEA. V was shortened by 4 bases and J by 3 bases, with 6 bases between the two germline ends. The CDR3 extends over 12 amino acids. CDR3 amino acids: CASSWTDYGYTF. The CDR3 nucleotides read TGTGCCAGCAGCTGGACAGACTATGGCTACACCTTC.

This clone was seen only a few times. This chain joins TRBV29-1 and TRBJ2-1, with 7 nucleotides matching TRBD1. CDR1 and CDR2 from the germline V gene are SQVTM and ANQGSEA. V shed 6 bases, J shed 8 bases, and the junction held 13 bases outside the gene matches. CDR3 size: 14 residues. This chain's CDR3 is CSVKGDRSPDEQFF. For the CDR3, the DNA is TGCAGCGTGAAGGGGGACAGATCTCCCGATGAGCAGTTCTTC.

The rearrangement links TRBV6-1 to TRBJ2-7; 7 nucleotides line up with TRBD1. Germline loops: CDR1 MNHNS, CDR2 SASEGT. Losses at the gene ends were 7 bases for V and 3 bases for J; bases not matched to a gene: 9. This CDR3 region has 14 residues. This CDR3 is CASTRRDSDYEQYF. The CDR3, as DNA: TGTGCCAGCACCAGAAGGGACAGCGACTACGAGCAGTACTTC.

The chain couples TRBV14 to TRBJ2-7; D possibly corresponds to TRBD1 (6 bases). V was pared by 4 bases and J by 2 bases, with 15 bases between. Germline CDR1 and CDR2: SGHDN and FVKESK. The CDR3 consists of 15 residues. CDR3 amino acids: CASSPEGTLTYEQYF. The CDR3 DNA sequence: TGTGCCAGCAGCCCCGAGGGGACACTAACCTACGAGCAGTACTTC.

V is TRBV4-2 and J is TRBJ2-3; possible D gene TRBD2, 5 bases. The CDR3 consists of 16 residues. V lost 0 bases and J lost 6, with 16 bases in between. Germline loops: CDR1 LGHNA, CDR2 YNFKEQ. CDR3 coding DNA: TGTGCCAGCAGCCAAGATACCCTAGCTTCGACCGATACGCAGTATTTT. The encoded protein is CASSQDTLASTDTQYF.

This clone was detected only a few times. The chain couples TRBV29-1 to TRBJ1-4; TRBD1 matches 7 bases. Trimming at V came to 6 bases and at J to 3 bases, leaving 7 bases not matched to a gene. Germline CDR1 reads SQVTM; CDR2 reads ANQGSEA. The CDR3 is 14 residues long. The CDR3 region has the DNA TGCAGCGTAGGTAGAGGGGGCGCTAATGAAAAACTGTTTTTT. This sequence encodes CSVGRGGANEKLFF.

The chain couples TRBV29-1 to TRBJ2-3, with TRBD2 matching 10 bases. The J segment lost 0 bases and the V segment lost 1 base, leaving 13 bases of the junction unmatched. Germline-derived CDR1 and CDR2 are SQVTM and ANQGSEA. The CDR3 length is 19 residues. The CDR3: CSVEASNEIAGGSTDTQYF. In nucleotides, the CDR3 is TGCAGCGTTGAAGCCTCCAACGAGATAGCGGGAGGTAGCACAGATACGCAGTATTTT.

A few counts support this clone. The chain links TRBV7-3 to TRBJ2-2, with TRBD2 identical over 8 bases. The CDR3 extends over 13 amino acids. V lost 4 bases and J lost 6; bases outside the gene matches: 1. The germline gives CDR1 SGHTA, CDR2 FQGTGA. DNA for the CDR3: TGTGCCAGCAGCTGGACTAGCTCCGGGGAGCTGTTTTTT. Its protein is CASSWTSSGELFF.

The rearrangement links TRBV18 to TRBJ2-2; TRBD1 might be the D (6 bases). Germline CDR1 reads KGHSH; CDR2 reads LQKENI. V lost 2 bases to trimming and J lost 1 base, with 8 bases between them. The CDR3 extends over 15 amino acids. Written as DNA, the CDR3 is TGTGCCAGCTCACCAGGGACAAGGAACACCGGGGAGCTGTTTTTT. Protein product: CASSPGTRNTGELFF. The entire variable domain, with the rest obtained from reference TRBV18 and TRBJ2-2, is as follows: NAGVMQNPRHLVRRRGQEARLRCSPMKGHSHVYWYRQLPEEGLKFMVYLQKENIIDESGMPKERFSAEFPKEGPSILRIQQVVRGDSAAYFCASSPGTRNTGELFFGEGSRLTVL.